This T cell receptor beta chain was found in a study of T-cell memory formation after mild COVID-19. Study details: TCR clusters mostly belonged to single donors. Study conclusions and caveats: Pre-infection memory carried some responding clones, suggesting that cross-reactive memory joined.

This CDR3 is built from 15 residues. The V end lost 3 bases, the J end lost 6 bases, and 15 bases lay between the germline ends. The authors produced TCR alpha and TCR beta cDNA libraries with sample barcodes and UMIs by 5'RACE using constant-segment primers. MiXCR, applied by TCRdb to the 5' RACE reads, yields one record per CDR3 protein. The sample includes 410,000 or so distinct CDR3 sequences, 20% to 30% of them seen just once. This clonotype has more than one count but fewer than ten. Antigen unknown. This receptor was obtained from an adult woman who had mild COVID-19 (a few samples of this study predate the infection). Cell type and time point are not known. Source material: PBMCs or a T cell subset sorted from them (not recorded which). The chain links TRBV12-3 or TRBV12-4 to TRBJ1-5; tentatively, D is TRBD1 (5 bases). CDR3: CASSLWGGVGQPQHF. Written as DNA, the CDR3 is TGTGCCAGCAGTTTGTGGGGAGGGGTGGGTCAGCCCCAGCATTTT.